The entry below gives a single TCR beta chain sequence along with its context. Its antigen specificity is not known. No qualities accompany the bases; no much larger clone lies one base away. Other DNA sequences in the same sample also yield this CDR3. Donors were healthy HIV-negative adults with no recently reported acute infections or vaccinations. Every donor was a Caucasian adult living in Nashville, Tennessee, USA. CD4+ T cells were enriched by magnetic negative selection; naive cells were then positively selected on CD45RA, and the negative fraction formed the memory subset. Blood was collected by leukapheresis, and PBMCs were isolated by Ficoll-Histopaque density gradient centrifugation and then cryopreserved in liquid nitrogen vapor phase. Analytical flow cytometry was used to check the purity and quantity of each magnetically sorted T cell population. Genomic DNA was isolated from every sorted fraction and measured by UV absorbance on a Nanodrop 2000c.

Using the deep immunoSEQ assay, multiplex PCR amplified TCR CDR3 regions from genomic DNA. Extracted genomic DNA from each cell subset was spread evenly across all wells of several immunoSEQ 96-well plates, with each plate serving as a replicate. For sorted subsets, approximately 210 ng of genomic DNA, equivalent to tens of thousands of T cell genomes, went into each replicate PCR. Purified libraries were quantified with a Qubit 3.0 fluorometer, sized on a Bioanalyzer 2100, and re-quantified with the KAPA Library Quantification kit. Every immunoSEQ 96-well plate was sequenced on a dedicated single-read 150-cycle Illumina NextSeq 550 flow cell. Concerning the study's data processing: Because the immunoSEQ output included only junctional sequences and no quality scores, the filtering could not be the same as the filtering used for full-length reads. Sequences were annotated with PyIR, a Python wrapper for IgBLAST v1.9, and V/J genes and CDR3 were assigned using IMGT germline references. Reads with weak V/J assignments (E-value above 1e-6), missing CDR3, stop codons, out-of-frame junctions, or ambiguous translated residues were removed. V3J clonotypes were defined by identical inferred V gene, J gene, and CDR3 amino acid sequence. To compute the percentage overlap between repertoires, the number of shared unique clonotypes was divided by the size of the smaller repertoire. Three approaches were used to assess repertoire richness: RTK rarefaction, the Chao1 estimator, and Recon v2.1 estimates of unobserved clonotypes. OLGA was used to compute generation probabilities for all TCRbeta clonotypes that the gDNA method yielded from several donors. TCRdb's version of the immuneACCESS table is confined to in-frame rearrangements and falls short of the full clone set. An unresolved V gene accounts for under half of the shortfall where checked; the remainder is of unknown origin. From that table come the V and J calls and clone size; the DNA was used to work out D and trimming. This sample comprises millions of clones, around nine tenths of them detected only once. Over 0.12% of the sample comes from the top ten.

These data originate in a study of shared clonotypes between healthy human individuals (dated by TCRdb to 2020 to 2022). Context from the whole study: The cohort included three men and a couple of women between 18 and 49 years of age. Each donor's leukapheresis produced roughly between roughly 0.94 and 9.5 billion PBMCs. The study deeply sequenced blood TCR repertoires of about 5 healthy adults to estimate repertoire size and the extent of clonotype sharing between individuals. For each donor, CD4 naive and CD4 memory were each given three plates, CD8 naive was given two plates, and CD8 memory was given one plate. To increase sequencing depth and limit assay-specific biases, TCR repertoire library preparation and sequencing were carried out by different laboratories using diverse techniques.

Paper-wide results and their limitations: Based on pairwise subsampling, the degree of clonotype sharing among donors was expected to be affected by sequencing depth. Larger estimated clonotype richness was generally found for naive subsets than for memory subsets. Higher generation probabilities were observed for clonotypes shared by all four sorted-subset donors than for non-shared clonotypes. Rarefaction of sorted-subset datasets indicated incomplete sequencing despite the large sequencing depth. When a handful of donors were compared, the shared fraction of clonotypes was 5% to 6.5% for naive CD4, about 4% for naive CD8, 2% to 2.5% for memory CD4, and roughly 0.43% for memory CD8. Because the study included a small number of donors, the genetic and exposure-history diversity represented was limited. Sampling was restricted to blood, and TCR repertoires in tissue are likely to differ from TCR repertoires in blood.

The source is a man between 18 and 35 years old in good health. Sample: naive CD4+ T cells sorted from blood. This specimen's cell subset or site label, interpreted: CD45RA+ positively selected.

The CDR3 region: CAISTGYEQYF. At the DNA level, the sequence is TGTGCCATCAGTACGGGCTACGAGCAGTACTTC. The chain employs TRBV10-3 and TRBJ2-7, with the D gene not clear enough to name. In the germline V gene, CDR1 corresponds to ENHRY and CDR2 to SYGVKD. Measured from the cysteine to the phenylalanine, the CDR3 is 11 residues long. The retained sequence is limited to the CDR3, 33 bases, with the frame set at the first base. V is pared back by 5 bases and J by 3 bases, with 5 bases lying between the germline termini.